One and the same sample provided the 25 T cell receptor beta chains below, sequenced in a study of T cells after somatic rescue of genetic block. Sequencing was performed with immunoSEQ multiplex PCR; in TCRdb, only in-frame clones are kept and a portion is missing. Altogether approximately 58,000 clones are present, 90% to 96% being singletons, with the ten largest covering about 0.076%. The sample taken for sequencing was peripheral blood mononuclear cells (PBMCs). Every receptor here comes from a child under two years old.

The chain is built from TRBV7-2 and TRBJ2-5; TRBD2 matches 14 bases. The V segment lost 5 bases and the J segment 3 bases; nucleotides outside the gene matches: 5. Germline V CDR1 and CDR2: SGHTA, FQGNSA. The CDR3 contains 16 residues. The CDR3 nucleotides read TGTGCCAGCAGCGTCCGGACTAGCGGGAGGAAAGAGACCCAGTACTTC. This codes for CASSVRTSGRKETQYF.

J is TRBJ2-1 and V is TRBV19; TRBD1 aligns across 10 bases. In germline, CDR1 is LNHDA, CDR2 SQIVND (reference sequence). V trimming: 8 bases; J trimming: 3 bases; junction bases outside the gene matches: 7. This CDR3 is 15 amino acids long. CDR3 DNA sequence: TGTGCCAGTCGAGGGACAGGGGCCCTCTACAATGAGCAGTTCTTC. This gives the protein CASRGTGALYNEQFF.

The chain is built from TRBV20-1 and TRBJ2-1; D is uncertain. The CDR3 totals 10 residues. The V end was cut by 5 bases, the J end by 7 bases, with 6 bases between. Germline V gives CDR1 DFQATT, CDR2 SNEGSKA (reference sequence). The CDR3 region has the DNA TGCAGTGCTCTAGAAAATGAGCAGTTCTTC. Protein: CSALENEQFF.

V and J are TRBV6-1 and TRBJ1-1; 9 bases map to TRBD1. CDR1 is MNHNS and CDR2 is SASEGT in the germline V gene. The V gene end was trimmed by 7 bases and the J gene end by 10 bases; junction bases not matched to a gene: 13. The CDR3 totals 14 residues. CDR3 nucleotide sequence: TGTGCCAGCAACTCAGAACAGGGGGCGCGAGGAGCTTTCTTT. Amino acids: CASNSEQGARGAFF.

The chain is built from TRBV9 and TRBJ1-5; the match to TRBD1 covers 7 bases. The germline CDR1 and CDR2 sequences are SGDLS and YYNGEE. The CDR3 length is 14 residues. V trimming: 5 bases; J trimming: 7 bases; junction bases outside the gene matches: 9. The CDR3 DNA reads TGTGCCAGCAGTAGAGACCCCAGGGGGCAGCCCCAGCATTTT. It specifies CASSRDPRGQPQHF. Complete variable domain (other parts from reference TRBV9 and TRBJ1-5): DSGVTQTPKHLITATGQRVTLRCSPRSGDLSVYWYQQSLDQGLQFLIQYYNGEERAKGNILERFSAQQFPDLHSELNLSSLELGDSALYFCASSRDPRGQPQHFGDGTRLSIL.

The chain couples TRBV27 to TRBJ2-5; perhaps TRBD2 as D (6 bases). With 5 bases removed from V and 2 bases from J, the gap between germline ends came to 15 bases. CDR3 length: 15 residues. Germline CDR1 is MNHEY and CDR2 is SMNVEV (reference sequence). The CDR3 sequence: CASSVRRGKQETQYF. CDR3 sequence (DNA): TGTGCCAGCAGTGTAAGGCGGGGTAAGCAAGAGACCCAGTACTTC.

In its sample, this clone was seen once. J is TRBJ1-5 and V is TRBV28; tentatively, D is TRBD1 (6 bases). Germline CDR1 reads MDHEN; CDR2 reads SYDVKM. The CDR3 has 15 amino acids. Trimming shortened V by 2 bases and J by 2 bases, and 10 bases separated the two germline ends. For the CDR3, the DNA is TGTGCCAGCAGTTTAGGGGGCAGGGGCAATCAGCCCCAGCATTTT. Encoded protein: CASSLGGRGNQPQHF.

V is TRBV5-6 and J is TRBJ2-7; D unclear. The germline CDR1 and CDR2 sequences are SGHDT and YYEEEE. Trimming pared 4 bases from V and 4 bases from J, leaving 15 bases between. The CDR3 length is 14 residues. Written as DNA, the CDR3 is TGTGCCAGCAGCCGCGACAACATCTTGTACGAGCAGTACTTC. Amino acid sequence: CASSRDNILYEQYF.

In the case of this clone: Additional DNA sequences in this sample encode the identical CDR3. The chain combines TRBV6-6 with TRBJ2-5; a possible D gene is TRBD1 (6 bases). Trimming stripped 0 bases from V and 1 base from J, with 12 bases between. The CDR3 has 16 residues. The germline V gene has CDR1 MNHNY and CDR2 SVGAGI (reference sequence). The CDR3 nucleotides read TGTGCCAGCAGTTACTCCCTGACAGGTCGCCAAGAGACCCAGTACTTC. Translated: CASSYSLTGRQETQYF.

This clone was recorded only once. The genes are TRBV4-2 and TRBJ2-1; 7 bases fit TRBD2. The length of the CDR3 is 14 residues. V was clipped by 1 base and J by 3 bases; unmatched bases: 0. The germline gives CDR1 LGHNA, CDR2 YNFKEQ. Written as DNA, the CDR3 is TGTGCCAGCAGCCAAGGGACTAGCTACAATGAGCAGTTCTTC. This sequence encodes CASSQGTSYNEQFF.

This rearrangement joins TRBV18 to TRBJ1-2; D is unresolved. Germline CDR1 and CDR2: KGHSH and LQKENI. V was cut by 3 bases and J by 5 bases, with 7 bases left in between. This CDR3 region has 12 residues. The CDR3 region has the DNA TGTGCCAGCTCACCGGCCGGTTATGGCTACACCTTC. This encodes CASSPAGYGYTF.

The chain couples TRBV19 to TRBJ2-7; TRBD2 matches at 10 bases. V trimming: 8 bases; J trimming: 2 bases; junction bases outside the gene matches: 3. CDR1 and CDR2 from the germline V gene are LNHDA and SQIVND (reference sequence). The CDR3 consists of 13 residues. CDR3 residues: CASRLAGAYEQYF. The CDR3 coding sequence is TGTGCCAGTCGACTAGCGGGTGCCTACGAGCAGTACTTC.

This rearrangement joins TRBV7-2 to TRBJ1-2; no firm D call. The V gene lost 3 bases and the J gene lost 8 bases, with 13 bases spanning the gap. Germline V gene lookup returns CDR1 SGHTA and CDR2 FQGNSA. CDR3 length: 13 residues. The CDR3 DNA reads as TGTGCCAGCAGCTTTTCAATCAGCGTGGGCTACACCTTC. It specifies CASSFSISVGYTF.

This clone was observed a handful of times. This chain joins TRBV9 and TRBJ1-1; D unresolved. V was cut by 0 bases and J by 4 bases, with 4 bases left in between. The CDR3 has 12 amino acids. Germline V CDR1 and CDR2: SGDLS, YYNGEE. This CDR3 reads CASSVGGTEAFF. CDR3 coding DNA: TGTGCCAGCAGCGTAGGGGGCACTGAAGCTTTCTTT.

V is TRBV6-4 and J is TRBJ2-1, with D hard to call. CDR3 size: 9 residues. V dropped 3 bases and J dropped 9 bases, with 0 bases sitting between them. Germline CDR1 MRHNA, CDR2 SNTAGT. CDR3 sequence reads: CASSDEQFF. The CDR3 DNA sequence: TGTGCCAGCAGTGATGAGCAGTTCTTC.

DNA of the CDR3: TGTGCCAGCAGTAGACTCCTGCAAGCTTTCTTT. This translates into CASSRLLQAFF. This chain uses TRBV6-5 with TRBJ1-1; D gene unclear. The V end was cut by 5 bases, the J end by 9 bases, with 10 bases between. Germline loops: CDR1 MNHEY, CDR2 SVGAGI. The CDR3 has 11 residues.

The chain uses TRBV6-1 and TRBJ2-7, with 14 bases fitting TRBD2. J lost 0 bases, V lost 6 bases, and 1 base had no gene match. The CDR3 length is 15 residues. In germline, CDR1 is MNHNS, CDR2 SASEGT. CDR3 coding DNA: TGTGCCAGCAGGGGGACTAGCGGGAGCTCCTACGAGCAGTACTTC. As protein: CASRGTSGSSYEQYF.

V usage is TRBV6-5 and J usage is TRBJ2-7; 7 nucleotides agree with TRBD2. The V gene's germline CDR1 is MNHEY and CDR2 SVGAGI. The trim removed 0 bases at V and 10 bases at J, leaving 6 bases unmatched. CDR3 length: 13 amino acids. CDR3 in amino acids: CASSYSRQRDQYF. In DNA, the CDR3 is TGTGCCAGCAGTTACTCGCGACAGCGGGACCAGTACTTC.

The chain is built from TRBV7-6 and TRBJ2-3; D unclear. The CDR3 runs 13 residues. Germline lookup yields CDR1 SGHVS and CDR2 FNYEAQ. V lost 0 bases and J 2 bases, leaving 3 bases between the germline ends. CDR3 nucleotides: TGTGCCAGCAGCTTAGCATACACAGATACGCAGTATTTT. The encoded protein is CASSLAYTDTQYF.

The chain combines TRBV4-2 with TRBJ2-7, with D possibly TRBD2 on 6 matching bases. V was clipped by 4 bases and J by 1 base, with 11 bases between them. Germline loops: CDR1 LGHNA, CDR2 YNFKEQ. The CDR3 runs 14 residues. The CDR3 DNA follows: TGTGCCAGCAGCCGCAGCGGGTCATCCTACGAGCAGTACTTC. Encoded protein: CASSRSGSSYEQYF.

The chain uses TRBV2 and TRBJ2-7, with D tentatively TRBD1 (5 bases). The length of the CDR3 is 12 residues. Trimming shortened V by 8 bases and J by 0 bases, and 8 bases separated the two germline ends. Germline V gene lookup returns CDR1 SNHLY and CDR2 FYNNEI. The CDR3 sequence: CASSDTSYEQYF. The CDR3 DNA is TGTGCCAGCTCGGACACCTCCTACGAGCAGTACTTC.

The sample holds one count of this clone. This chain joins TRBV6-1 and TRBJ1-5, with D perhaps matching TRBD1 (6 bases). CDR1 and CDR2 (germline): MNHNS, SASEGT. The V and J ends lost 7 bases and 2 bases respectively, with 15 bases between them. This CDR3 contains 15 residues. The CDR3 here is CASTGGGNGNQPQHF. CDR3 coding DNA: TGTGCCAGCACCGGAGGGGGGAATGGCAATCAGCCCCAGCATTTT.

This chain uses TRBV2 with TRBJ2-1, with unresolved D. CDR3 length: 15 amino acids. V was cut by 2 bases and J by 0 bases, with 8 bases left in between. Germline V lookup: CDR1 SNHLY, CDR2 FYNNEI. CDR3 residues: CASSEIRHSYNEQFF. CDR3 DNA: TGTGCCAGCAGTGAAATCCGGCACTCCTACAATGAGCAGTTCTTC. Filled out from reference TRBV2 and TRBJ2-1, the complete variable domain reads EPEVTQTPSHQVTQMGQEVILRCVPISNHLYFYWYRQILGQKVEFLVSFYNNEISEKSEIFDDQFSVERPDGSNFTLKIRSTKLEDSAMYFCASSEIRHSYNEQFFGPGTRLTVL.

The rearrangement uses TRBV19 and TRBJ1-1; 7 bases are shared with TRBD1. Per germline, CDR1 LNHDA and CDR2 SQIVND (reference sequence). The CDR3 has 15 residues. Losses at the gene ends were 4 bases for V and 7 bases for J; bases not matched to a gene: 12. CDR3 DNA: TGTGCCAGTAGTAACAAGGGGGCCGGGGGACGTGAAGCTTTCTTT. It specifies CASSNKGAGGREAFF.

This clone was detected only once. This chain uses TRBV7-2 with TRBJ2-7; 7 nucleotides match TRBD1. The CDR3 is 15 residues long. The V segment lost 2 bases and the J segment 2 bases; nucleotides outside the gene matches: 6. CDR1 is SGHTA, CDR2 FQGNSA, per germline. The CDR3 DNA is TGTGCCAGCAGCTTAAGGTCAGGGGGTGCCTACGAGCAGTACTTC. Encoded protein: CASSLRSGGAYEQYF.